This TCR beta chain was captured by sequencing in a study of shared clonotypes between healthy human individuals. CDR1 is SQVTM and CDR2 is ANQGSEA in the germline V gene. Trimming took off 3 bases at V and 7 bases at J, with 3 bases between the two ends. The CDR3 extends over 9 amino acids. Researchers partitioned CD4+ cells into CD45RA+ naive and CD45RA-negative memory subsets. The data were produced by immunoSEQ multiplex PCR, yet TCRdb's version contains in-frame clones alone and is incomplete. The sample has over a million clones, approximately 80% seen once. Sequencing was done on a sample of memory CD4+ T cells from PBMCs. Subset in this sample: CD45RA-negative fraction. J is TRBJ1-2 and V is TRBV29-1; D unresolved. This receptor was identified in a man between 18 and 35 years old in good health. Some clones in this sample may be carry-over from other donors' samples. CDR3 residues: CSVEGGYTF. CDR3 bases: TGCAGCGTTGAGGGTGGCTACACCTTC. The entire variable domain, with the rest obtained from reference TRBV29-1 and TRBJ1-2, is as follows: SAVISQKPSRDICQRGTSLTIQCQVDSQVTMMFWYRQQPGQSLTLIATANQGSEATYESGFVIDKFPISRPNLTFSTLTVSNMSPEDSSIYLCSVEGGYTFGSGTRLTVV.